Listed here are 2 T cell receptor beta chains from one sample, sequenced in a study of regulatory T cells in long-lasting Graves disease. Time point reported: newly diagnosed GD, antithyroid drugs for less than 3 months. RNA isolated from PBMCs was used to make the TCR library. According to the study, TCR beta libraries were built with iRepertoire HTBI primers and CDR3-region Arm-PCR. TCRdb re-analysed the multiplex PCR reads in MiXCR, keeping a single row per CDR3 protein. Of about 320,000 distinct CDR3 sequences in the sample, more than 15% are singletons; the top ten hold approximately 35%. Here the sequenced sample was peripheral blood mononuclear cells (PBMCs), taken at new diagnosis, from a patient treated with antithyroid drugs. These receptors were collected from a female donor with Graves disease.

This clonotype was seen repeatedly, ten times or more. This sequence joins TRBV18 and TRBJ1-1, with D possibly being TRBD1 (5 bases). Germline V lookup: CDR1 KGHSH, CDR2 LQKENI. V dropped 2 bases and J dropped 1 base, with 11 bases sitting between them. The CDR3 is made up of 15 amino acids. The CDR3 DNA sequence: TGTGCCAGCTCACCATCCGGGGGTAGGAACACTGAAGCTTTCTTT. Amino acids: CASSPSGGRNTEAFF.

This clonotype was recorded at least ten times. CDR3 nucleotide sequence: TGCGCCAGCAGCTTGGCCCGGCAGGGACCTTACAATGAGCAGTTCTTC. It is translated as CASSLARQGPYNEQFF. The V call is TRBV5-1, the J call TRBJ2-1, with D possibly being TRBD1 or TRBD2 (5 bases each). Trimming took off 0 bases at V and 4 bases at J, with 14 bases between the two ends. Per germline, CDR1 SGHRS and CDR2 YFSETQ. This CDR3 is 16 amino acids long.